What follows is one T cell receptor (beta chain) and its context. This sample is part of a study of T cells in Graves' hyperthyroidism and ophthalmopathy. Amplification of TCR beta CDR3 regions used RNA as the template. When the TCR CDR3 underwent first-round RT-PCR, the HTBI primer set was used. From the multiplex PCR reads, TCRdb called clonotypes with MiXCR, one entry per CDR3 protein. The sample includes hundreds of thousands of distinct CDR3 sequences, around 25% of them seen just once. Germline V gives CDR1 LNHDA, CDR2 SQIVND (reference sequence). The CDR3 is 13 residues long. V lost 6 bases, J lost 5 bases, and 11 bases lay in between. Across 18 months, stable Graves' hyperthyroidism was marked by no progression to ophthalmopathy.

The receptor's source is a man aged 50 to 60 with Graves' hyperthyroidism. The sequencing input was blood. The J gene is TRBJ1-5, the V gene TRBV19; unclear D gene. DNA for the CDR3: TGTGCCAGTAGGCCGGACGGACATCAGCCCCAGCATTTT. Protein: CASRPDGHQPQHF.